Sequencing of this T cell receptor (beta chain) was carried out in a study of identifying expanded T cells in peripheral blood. The assay was immunoSEQ multiplex PCR, and TCRdb's table has in-frame clones only and misses some. The table lists 55,000 to 75,000 clones, approximately 87% of them singletons. Germline V lookup: CDR1 LNHDA, CDR2 SQIVND (reference sequence). The CDR3 covers 13 residues. V dropped 4 bases and J dropped 6 bases, with 10 bases sitting between them. The sequence was obtained from a person aged 18 to 75 in good health. What was sequenced was blood. V is TRBV19 and J is TRBJ2-1; possible D gene TRBD2, 6 bases. The CDR3 is CASSTLGGNEQFF. CDR3 coding DNA: TGTGCCAGTAGTACCTTGGGAGGCAATGAGCAGTTCTTC.